This T cell receptor beta chain was found in a study of T cells in Graves' hyperthyroidism and ophthalmopathy (dated by TCRdb to about 2019). Describing the broader study: Peripheral blood was collected at initial diagnosis, before any treatment. TCR V-J signatures able to tell the groups apart were searched for in a discovery cohort of some 100 patients, of whom more than 40 had Graves' ophthalmopathy and around 58 had stable Graves' hyperthyroidism. Prospective prediction of ophthalmopathy was tested in an independent validation cohort of approximately 18 hyperthyroidism patients and 15 to 17 patients who later progressed to ophthalmopathy. The approximately 100 discovery patients were randomly split 7:3 into training and test sets. In addition, the study compared T-cell repertoires in thyroid tissue and in blood from several Graves' hyperthyroidism patients. After blood sampling, hyperthyroidism patients were treated with methimazole at a starting dose of 30 mg daily, and ophthalmopathy patients were treated with high-dose intravenous methylprednisolone. The paper reports TCR Vbeta CDR3 sequencing of over 120 peripheral blood samples: 43 ophthalmopathy, about 75 hyperthyroidism and roughly 17 progressor patients. General conclusions and limits of the study: Most expanded thyroid clonotypes (frequency above 0.001) were also detected in blood, a finding suggesting that blood repertoires may reflect thyroid immune responses. In validation, the model predicted progression to ophthalmopathy a median of about 6.5 months before onset, with approximately 70% sensitivity and about 75% specificity. A model built on a 13 V-J signature distinguished ophthalmopathy from stable hyperthyroidism, reaching over 85% sensitivity and 81.08% specificity in cross-validation and 80%/75% in testing. Sample size was not statistically predetermined, and investigators were not blinded to group allocation.

TCR beta CDR3 regions were amplified from RNA transcripts. For the first round of RT-PCR on the TCR CDR3, the HTBI primer set was used together with the Qiagen OneStep RT-PCR kit. Libraries were constructed in a second round of multiplex PCR, after which size selection and purification were performed. The libraries were sequenced on an Illumina HiSeq2000 using paired-end 100 bp reads. Regarding the original processing steps: SOAPnuke was used to process the raw data, throwing out any read that contained adapters or uncalled bases, had a mean Phred below 15, or lacked an exact constant-primer or identifier match. High-quality paired reads were merged using COPE v1.2.5, and each unique nucleotide sequence was defined as a clonotype. MiTCR v1.1 was used to align clonotypes to the IMGT TRBV, TRBD and TRBJ reference segments. Only V-J combinations with frequency above 0.0001, covering roughly 99% of repertoires, were analysed. A TCS score was defined as the ratio of F50 (clonal expansion) to E x V (chaos), with BLOSUM62-based TCRdist applied between CDR3 peptides within each V-J. Welch's t-statistics and random forest reduced 514 V-J features to roughly 13, which were used in a naive Bayes classifier (R e1071). TCRdb reran the public reads through fastp at Q25 and MiXCR, keeping productive beta chains. Each entry merges the rows of one CDR3 protein and shows their most common DNA and genes. These V and J calls rely on TCRdb rather than the paper's analysis. Recorded for this sample are 650,000 to 750,000 distinct CDR3 sequences; 12% to 15% of them occurred a single time. The ten largest clonotypes hold approximately 10% of the sample.

This clonotype was counted at least ten times. Its antigen is currently not known. No much larger clone exists at a distance of one base, and base qualities are not known. CDR3 length: 16 amino acids, cysteine to phenylalanine. CDR3 DNA only is kept here, 48 bases in frame from base 1. From the germline V gene, CDR1 is SGHAT and CDR2 is FQNNGV. Cut back by 5 bases and 6 bases, the V and J ends lie 19 bases apart. A patient counted as having stable Graves' hyperthyroidism if no progression to ophthalmopathy occurred over 18 months of follow-up. Hyperthyroidism patients were newly diagnosed, with disease duration under 2 months, and aged 18 to 65 years. Patients with uncontrolled infections, other autoimmune diseases, pregnancy or lactation were excluded. Diagnoses relied on clinical symptoms, serum thyroxine and TRAb, thyroid ultrasound and orbital computed tomography. Ficoll-Paque density gradient centrifugation was used to isolate PBMCs from 8 to 10 ml of fresh peripheral blood. Trizol reagent was used to extract total RNA, and RNA quality was then checked on an Agilent 2100 Bioanalyzer.

This clonotype was obtained from a woman aged 18-30 years with Graves' hyperthyroidism. The chain couples TRBV11-2 to TRBJ2-2; the D match is possibly TRBD1 or TRBD2, with 5 bases aligned in each. Sequenced material: blood. The CDR3 protein: CASSPTGTYGSGELFF. The base sequence is TGTGCCAGCAGCCCAACCGGGACGTATGGTTCCGGGGAGCTGTTTTTT.